What follows are 2 T cell receptor beta chains derived from one specimen sequenced in a study of molecular identifiers for immune sequencing clone quantification. TCRdb redid the calling of the PCR reads with MiXCR, one entry per CDR3 protein. Among some 590,000 distinct CDR3 sequences listed, 25% were seen once. Specimen: naive CD8+ T cells from blood, with Jurkat cell RNA spiked in. Subset indicated: FACS-sorted CD8+CD4-CCR7+CD45RA+ naive T cells. These receptors originate from a human donor in good health. Some libraries in this study had Jurkat cell RNA spiked in.

This clonotype was counted a few times. V is TRBV4-1 and J is TRBJ1-5, with 7 bases aligning to TRBD1. Germline loops: CDR1 MGHRA, CDR2 YSYEKL. Trimming took 1 base from V and 3 from J; bases not matched to a gene: 3. There are 15 residues in the CDR3. CDR3 loop: CASSQVRGPNQPQHF. The DNA for the CDR3 is TGCGCCAGCAGCCAAGTAAGGGGGCCCAATCAGCCCCAGCATTTT.

With regard to this clonotype: Being one base from a much bigger clone, this may be a read error. This chain connects TRBV6-2 or TRBV6-3 to TRBJ1-5; 7 nucleotides align to TRBD1. The CDR3 has 15 residues. The germline CDR1 and CDR2 sequences are MNHEY and SVGEGT. The CDR3 DNA sequence: TGTGCCAGCAGACTGACAGGGTACGGCAATCCGCCCCAGCATTTT. It yields the protein CASRLTGYGNPPQHF.